This T cell receptor beta chain appears in the sequencing data of a study of blood T cell repertoires in COVID-19. Repertoires were generated with immunoSEQ multiplex PCR, while TCRdb's copy carries only in-frame clones and drops some. The sample contains about 400,000 clones, approximately 87% of which appear only once. The ends were cut back, 7 bases at V and 2 bases at J, with 12 bases in the middle. The CDR3 sequence is 14 residues long. In germline, CDR1 is LNHDA, CDR2 SQIVND (reference sequence). This receptor was taken from a woman aged 45-65 years who had recovered from COVID-19. Material: PBMCs or T cells enriched from blood (not recorded which). The J gene is TRBJ1-5, the V gene TRBV19; D is unresolved. CDR3 in amino acids: CASIEDAGNQPQHF. The CDR3 DNA follows: TGTGCCAGTATAGAAGACGCGGGCAATCAGCCCCAGCATTTT.